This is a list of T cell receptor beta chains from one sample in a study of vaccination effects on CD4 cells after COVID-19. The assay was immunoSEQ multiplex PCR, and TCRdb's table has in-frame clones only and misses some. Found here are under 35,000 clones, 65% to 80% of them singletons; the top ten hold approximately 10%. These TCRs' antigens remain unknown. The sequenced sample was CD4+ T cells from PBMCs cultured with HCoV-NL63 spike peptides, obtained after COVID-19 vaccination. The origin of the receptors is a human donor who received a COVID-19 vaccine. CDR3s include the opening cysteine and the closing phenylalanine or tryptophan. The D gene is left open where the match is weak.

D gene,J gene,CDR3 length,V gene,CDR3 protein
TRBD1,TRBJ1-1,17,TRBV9,CASSVGQGRGLNTEAFF
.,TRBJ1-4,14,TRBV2,CASSKTAVNEKLFF
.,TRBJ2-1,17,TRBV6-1,CASSEALSRGPYNEQFF
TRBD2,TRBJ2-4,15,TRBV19,CASSASGGAKNIQYF
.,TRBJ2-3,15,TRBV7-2,CASSLMGTNTDTQYF
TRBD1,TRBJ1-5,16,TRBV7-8,CASSPGQGGSNQPQHF
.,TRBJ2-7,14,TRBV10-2,CASSFQQETYEQYF
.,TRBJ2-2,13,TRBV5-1,CASSLGNTGELFF
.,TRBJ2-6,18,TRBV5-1,CASSLAGGLSSGANVLTF
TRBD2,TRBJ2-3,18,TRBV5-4,CASSLALTSGGTTDTQYF
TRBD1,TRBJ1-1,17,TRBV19,CASSPLPGQGIGTEAFF
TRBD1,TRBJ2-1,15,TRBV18,CASSLSGQGDNEQFF
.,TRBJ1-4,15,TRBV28,CASSLDQATNEKLFF
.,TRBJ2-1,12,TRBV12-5,CASGLMGGEQFF
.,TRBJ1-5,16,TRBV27,CASVGLGGNLNQPQHF
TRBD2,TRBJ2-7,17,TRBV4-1,CASSPTLTSGRAYEQYF
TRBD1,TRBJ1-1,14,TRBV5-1,CASSSRQGNTEAFF
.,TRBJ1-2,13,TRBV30,CAWSPGADYGYTF
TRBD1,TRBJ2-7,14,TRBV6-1,CASRTGTGTYEQYF
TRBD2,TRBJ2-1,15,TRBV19,CASSIRLAGHNEQFF
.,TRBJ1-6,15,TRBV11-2,CASSLGFQGRSPLHF
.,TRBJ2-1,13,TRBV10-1,CASSDGTHNEQFF
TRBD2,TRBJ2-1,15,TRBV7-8,CASSLEGGGAYEQFF
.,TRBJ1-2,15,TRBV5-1,CASSLEPARNYGYTF
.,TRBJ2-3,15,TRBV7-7,CASSPRVGTTDTQYF
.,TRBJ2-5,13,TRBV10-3,CAIREGDQETQYF
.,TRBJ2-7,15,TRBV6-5,CASSYAGARSDEQYF
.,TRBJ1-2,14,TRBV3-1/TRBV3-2,CASSQDGTGYGYTF
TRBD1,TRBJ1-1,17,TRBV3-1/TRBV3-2,CASSQDLATGGGTEAFF
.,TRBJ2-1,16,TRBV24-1,CATSEEDASSYNEQFF
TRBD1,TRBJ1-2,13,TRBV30,CACQWSGGYGYTF
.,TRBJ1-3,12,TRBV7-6,CASRDFLNTIYF
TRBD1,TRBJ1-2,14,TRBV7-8,CASSPQGGNYGYTF
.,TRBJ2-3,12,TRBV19,CASSMGTDTQYF
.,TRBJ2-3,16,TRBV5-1,CASSLGAPGGADTQYF
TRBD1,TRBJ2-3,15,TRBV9,CASSVGTGGTDTQYF
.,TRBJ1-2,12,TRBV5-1,CASSSEQLIYTF
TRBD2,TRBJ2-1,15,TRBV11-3,CASSLTGGPPNEQFF
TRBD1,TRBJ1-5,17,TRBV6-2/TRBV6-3,CASSYSLTGVNNQPQHF
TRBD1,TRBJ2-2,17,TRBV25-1,CASSELGQGVGTGELFF
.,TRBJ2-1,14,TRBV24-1,CATSDPRSESVQFF
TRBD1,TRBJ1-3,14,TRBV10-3,CASGTDLSGNTIYF
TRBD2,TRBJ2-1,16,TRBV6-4,CASSDSWGGNYNEQFF
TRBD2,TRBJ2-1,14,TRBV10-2,CASRAGGPYNEQFF
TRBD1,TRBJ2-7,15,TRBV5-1,CASSLASKDRARQYF
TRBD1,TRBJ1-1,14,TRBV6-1,CASSERGGDSKAFF
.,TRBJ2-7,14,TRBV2,CASSLRSQAYEQYF
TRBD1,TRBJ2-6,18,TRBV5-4,CASSGGQGSFSGANVLTF
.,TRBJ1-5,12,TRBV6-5,CASSPVVGPQHF
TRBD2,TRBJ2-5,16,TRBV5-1,CASSPGTSGGQETQYF
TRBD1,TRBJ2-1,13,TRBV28,CASQDRIYNEQFF
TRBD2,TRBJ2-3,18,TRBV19,CASSIPPRLARNTDTQYF
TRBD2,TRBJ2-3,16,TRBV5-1,CASSVLAGAGTDTQYF
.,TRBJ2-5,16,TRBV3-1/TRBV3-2,CASSQGGSWGQETQYF
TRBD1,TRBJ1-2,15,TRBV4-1,CASSQNRDRNYGYTF
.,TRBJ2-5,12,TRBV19,CASSWGGETQYF
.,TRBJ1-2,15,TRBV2,CASTRWEGGNYGYTF
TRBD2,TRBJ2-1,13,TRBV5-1,CASSSSGSAEQFF
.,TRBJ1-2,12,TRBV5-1,CASSLGDYGYTF
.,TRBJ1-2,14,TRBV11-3,CASSLDPTGSGYTF